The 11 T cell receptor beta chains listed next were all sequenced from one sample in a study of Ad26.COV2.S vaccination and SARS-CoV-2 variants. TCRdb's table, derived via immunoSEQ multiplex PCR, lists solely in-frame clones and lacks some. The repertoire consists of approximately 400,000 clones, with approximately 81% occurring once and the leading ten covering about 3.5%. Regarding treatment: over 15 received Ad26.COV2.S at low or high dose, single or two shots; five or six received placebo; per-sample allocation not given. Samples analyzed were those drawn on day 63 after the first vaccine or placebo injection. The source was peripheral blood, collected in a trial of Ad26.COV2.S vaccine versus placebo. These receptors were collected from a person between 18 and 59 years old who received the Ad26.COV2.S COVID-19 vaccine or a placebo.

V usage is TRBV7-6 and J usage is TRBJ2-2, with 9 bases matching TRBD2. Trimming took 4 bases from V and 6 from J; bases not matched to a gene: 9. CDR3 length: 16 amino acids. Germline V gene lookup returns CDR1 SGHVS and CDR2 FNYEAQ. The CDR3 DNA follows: TGTGCCAGCAGCTCCCCCCCCGGGACTAGCTCCGGGGAGCTGTTTTTT. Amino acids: CASSSPPGTSSGELFF.

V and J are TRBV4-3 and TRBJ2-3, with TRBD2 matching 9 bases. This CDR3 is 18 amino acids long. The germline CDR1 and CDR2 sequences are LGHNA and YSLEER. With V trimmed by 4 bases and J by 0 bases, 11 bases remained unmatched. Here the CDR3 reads CASSPRAGGSPSTDTQYF. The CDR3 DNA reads TGCGCCAGCAGCCCCCGGGCGGGGGGGTCCCCAAGCACAGATACGCAGTATTTT.

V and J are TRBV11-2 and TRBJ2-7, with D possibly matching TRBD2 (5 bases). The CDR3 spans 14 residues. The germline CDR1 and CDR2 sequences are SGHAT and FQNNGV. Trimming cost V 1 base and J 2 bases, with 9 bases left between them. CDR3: CASSLAGETYEQYF. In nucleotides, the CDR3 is TGTGCCAGCAGCTTAGCTGGGGAGACCTACGAGCAGTACTTC.

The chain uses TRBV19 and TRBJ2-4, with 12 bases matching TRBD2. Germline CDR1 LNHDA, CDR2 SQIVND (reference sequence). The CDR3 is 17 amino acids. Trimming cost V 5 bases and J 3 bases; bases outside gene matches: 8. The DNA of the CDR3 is TGTGCCAGTAGTCCTGTCGGACTAGCGGGGAGCAAAAACATTCAGTACTTC. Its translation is CASSPVGLAGSKNIQYF.

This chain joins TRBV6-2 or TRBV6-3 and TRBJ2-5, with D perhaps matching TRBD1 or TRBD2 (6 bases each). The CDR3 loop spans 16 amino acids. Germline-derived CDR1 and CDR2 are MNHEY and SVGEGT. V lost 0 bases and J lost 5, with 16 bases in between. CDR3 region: CASSYSKGGYEETQYF. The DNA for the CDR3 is TGTGCCAGCAGTTACTCGAAGGGGGGTTATGAGGAGACCCAGTACTTC.

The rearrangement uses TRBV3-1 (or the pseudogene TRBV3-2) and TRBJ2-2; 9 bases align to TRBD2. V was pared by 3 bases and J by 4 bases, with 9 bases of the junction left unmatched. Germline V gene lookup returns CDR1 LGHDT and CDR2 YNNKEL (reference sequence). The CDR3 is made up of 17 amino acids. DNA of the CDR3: TGTGCCAGCAGCCACCGAGCGGGAGGAAGCCCCACCGGGGAGCTGTTTTTT. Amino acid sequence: CASSHRAGGSPTGELFF.

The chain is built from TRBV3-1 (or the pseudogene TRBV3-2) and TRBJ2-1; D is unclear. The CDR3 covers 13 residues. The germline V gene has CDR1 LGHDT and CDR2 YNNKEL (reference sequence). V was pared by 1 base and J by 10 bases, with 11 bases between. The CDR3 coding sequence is TGTGCCAGCAGCCAAGTGGAGACCTCGGAGCAGTTCTTC. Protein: CASSQVETSEQFF.

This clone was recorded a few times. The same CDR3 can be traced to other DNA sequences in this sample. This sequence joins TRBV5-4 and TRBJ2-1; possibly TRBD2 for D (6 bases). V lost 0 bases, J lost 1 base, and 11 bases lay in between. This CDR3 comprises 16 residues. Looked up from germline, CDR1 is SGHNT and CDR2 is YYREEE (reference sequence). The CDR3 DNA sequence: TGTGCCAGCAGCTTGGCCGGACTATCATCCTACAATGAGCAGTTCTTC. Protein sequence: CASSLAGLSSYNEQFF.

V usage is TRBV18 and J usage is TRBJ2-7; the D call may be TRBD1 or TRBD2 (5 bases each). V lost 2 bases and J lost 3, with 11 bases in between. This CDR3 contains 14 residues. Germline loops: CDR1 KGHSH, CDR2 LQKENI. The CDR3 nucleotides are TGTGCCAGCTCACCAAGAGGGGCCGTCTACGAGCAGTACTTC. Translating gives CASSPRGAVYEQYF. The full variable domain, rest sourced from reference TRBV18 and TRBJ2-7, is NAGVMQNPRHLVRRRGQEARLRCSPMKGHSHVYWYRQLPEEGLKFMVYLQKENIIDESGMPKERFSAEFPKEGPSILRIQQVVRGDSAAYFCASSPRGAVYEQYFGPGTRLTVT.

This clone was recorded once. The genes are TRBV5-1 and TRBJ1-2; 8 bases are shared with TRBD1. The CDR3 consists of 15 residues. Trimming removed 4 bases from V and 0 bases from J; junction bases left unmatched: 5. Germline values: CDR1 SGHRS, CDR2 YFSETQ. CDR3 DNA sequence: TGCGCCAGCAGCCCCGGACAGGGTGCTAACTATGGCTACACCTTC. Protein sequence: CASSPGQGANYGYTF.

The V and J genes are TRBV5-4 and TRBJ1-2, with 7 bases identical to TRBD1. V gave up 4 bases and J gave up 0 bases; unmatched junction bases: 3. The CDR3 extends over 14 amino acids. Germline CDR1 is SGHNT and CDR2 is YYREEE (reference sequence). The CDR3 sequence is CASSTGQPNYGYTF. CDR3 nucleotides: TGTGCCAGCAGCACGGGACAGCCTAACTATGGCTACACCTTC.